Shown below are 8 T cell receptor beta chains from a single sample sequenced in a study of blood T cell repertoires in COVID-19. Repertoires were generated with immunoSEQ multiplex PCR, while TCRdb's copy carries only in-frame clones and drops some. In the table there are about 370,000 clones, about 87% of which are singletons. Sequencing was carried out using peripheral blood. The receptors were sampled from a woman aged 30 to 39 with COVID-19, enrolled during active disease.

V is TRBV7-2 and J is TRBJ1-5, with 7 bases matching TRBD1. The germline V gene encodes CDR1 SGHTA and CDR2 FQGNSA. J lost 4 bases, V lost 5 bases, and 8 bases had no gene match. The CDR3 totals 15 residues. The CDR3 region is CASSPQGGHNQPQHF. The DNA for the CDR3 is TGTGCCAGCAGCCCCCAGGGGGGACATAATCAGCCCCAGCATTTT.

V is TRBV5-4 and J is TRBJ2-2; 10 bases line up with TRBD1. Per the germline V gene, CDR1 is SGHNT and CDR2 is YYREEE (reference sequence). The CDR3 runs to 17 residues. The trim removed 3 bases at V and 4 bases at J, leaving 9 bases unmatched. CDR3 DNA sequence: TGTGCCAGCAGCTCGCCGGGACAGGGGTCGTTCACCGGGGAGCTGTTTTTT. This codes for CASSSPGQGSFTGELFF.

J is TRBJ1-2 and V is TRBV7-8, with 10 bases fitting TRBD1. The CDR3 is made up of 14 amino acids. Germline lookup yields CDR1 SGHVS and CDR2 FQNEAQ. The junction had 7 bases not matched to a gene; V was cut back by 5 bases and J by 7 bases. CDR3 nucleotides: TGTGCCAGCAGCACCGGGACAGGGGCCGGTGGCTACACCTTC. This encodes CASSTGTGAGGYTF.

This clone was counted at least ten times. This chain connects TRBV29-1 to TRBJ1-2; maybe TRBD1 (6 bases). Germline CDR1 and CDR2: SQVTM and ANQGSEA. The CDR3 loop spans 14 amino acids. V was pared by 6 bases and J by 4 bases, with 18 bases between. The CDR3 nucleotides are TGCAGCGTCCAGGGGTCGCAGGCCGGCTATGGCTACACCTTC. It specifies CSVQGSQAGYGYTF.

V usage is TRBV5-4 and J usage is TRBJ2-4; 11 bases match TRBD2. The V segment lost 4 bases and the J segment 8 bases; nucleotides outside the gene matches: 8. CDR3 size: 15 residues. The germline CDR1 and CDR2 sequences are SGHNT and YYREEE (reference sequence). The chain's CDR3 is CASSTGLAVTDIQYF. CDR3 coding DNA: TGTGCCAGCAGCACGGGACTAGCGGTAACGGACATTCAGTACTTC.

This chain links TRBV7-9 with TRBJ2-3; TRBD2 matches at 7 bases. Germline V lookup: CDR1 SEHNR, CDR2 FQNEAQ (reference sequence). CDR3 size: 16 residues. Unmatched junction bases numbered 8, after V lost 5 bases and J lost 0 bases. CDR3 protein: CASSPRTRTSTDTQYF. CDR3 DNA: TGTGCCAGCAGCCCACGGACTAGGACTAGCACAGATACGCAGTATTTT.

The genes are TRBV30 and TRBJ2-2, with 7 positions matching TRBD2. The CDR3 has 15 amino acids. Germline V CDR1 and CDR2: GTSNPN, SVGIG (reference sequence). V shed 0 bases and J 7 bases; nucleotides not matched to a gene: 8. CDR3 residues: CAWSVLAGVHGELFF. The CDR3 DNA reads as TGTGCCTGGAGTGTACTGGCGGGAGTCCACGGGGAGCTGTTTTTT.

The chain is built from TRBV6-5 and TRBJ1-5; 7 nucleotides line up with TRBD1. This CDR3 spans 14 amino acids. V trimming: 5 bases; J trimming: 4 bases; junction bases outside the gene matches: 5. Germline V gene sequence: CDR1 MNHEY, CDR2 SVGAGI. The CDR3 bases are TGTGCCAGCAGTACAGGGGTATGGAATCAGCCCCAGCATTTT. Protein sequence: CASSTGVWNQPQHF.